The clone carrying this TCR beta chain has just a few counts. No antigen is known for it. The sample belongs to a study of blood T cells in healthy people across ages. Donors ranged from roughly 6 to 100 years old and were healthy Caucasians in Russia. Per sample, extraction of total RNA gave at least 5 micrograms in every case. J was trimmed by 6 bases and V by 2 bases; bases with no gene match: 12. Germline CDR1 and CDR2: DFQATT and SNEGSKA (reference sequence). The CDR3 is made up of 17 amino acids. Findings and limits, study-wide: Naive and antigen-experienced cells could not be conclusively compared, given unsorted PBMCs.

Using a J-beta primer mix together with a sample-barcoded 5' primer, a second PCR was run for roughly 6 to 12 cycles. A tag from a template-switch adaptor with 12 random nucleotides marked each cDNA molecule. MiXCR, run by TCRdb on the 5' RACE reads, gives a single entry per CDR3 protein. The sample includes about 1.6 million distinct CDR3 sequences, about 35% of them seen just once. This receptor was identified in a woman in her 30s in good health. Material: blood. The chain uses TRBV20-1 and TRBJ2-1; TRBD2 matches at 11 bases. The CDR3 spells CSARSFLAGGSLNEQFF. CDR3 nucleotide sequence: TGCAGTGCTAGAAGTTTTCTAGCGGGAGGATCACTCAATGAGCAGTTCTTC.